Detailed here is one TCR beta chain. Its target is unknown. Here immunoSEQ multiplex PCR was the method, and the copy in TCRdb shows in-frame clones only, minus some. In the table there are 60,000 or so clones, approximately 90% of which are singletons. This CDR3 comprises 17 residues. The germline gives CDR1 SGHNT, CDR2 YYREEE (reference sequence). V shed 2 bases and J shed 0 bases, with 12 bases lying between them. Documented time point: week 11, during vaccination. The vaccine gave 300 ug of a 20-mer mutant IDH1 peptide subcutaneously per dose. Every donor had a new WHO grade 3 or 4 astrocytoma that was IDH1-mutant, with loss of nuclear ATRX. The data were taken from a study of a mutant IDH1 vaccine in newly diagnosed glioma. Study details: Eight vaccine doses were administered to patients at weeks 1, 3, 5, 7, 11, 15, 19 and 23. The therapy given earlier, which was standard therapy, consisted of radiotherapy, temozolomide, or both, and most of the patients received both.

The clonotype was recovered from a middle-aged man with glioma. Here the sequenced sample was PBMCs, taken from a glioma patient whose treatment included an IDH1 peptide vaccine. The chain couples TRBV5-4 to TRBJ2-6, with D tentatively TRBD1 (6 bases). The CDR3 nucleotides are TGTGCCAGCAGCTTTGACAGGTCCAGCTCTGGGGCCAACGTCCTGACTTTC. Protein: CASSFDRSSSGANVLTF.